These 10 T cell receptor beta chains came from one sample sequenced in a study of T cells in Graves' hyperthyroidism and ophthalmopathy. RNA transcripts were the template for amplifying TCR beta CDR3 regions. HTBI primers drove first-round RT-PCR of the TCR CDR3. From the multiplex PCR reads, TCRdb called clonotypes with MiXCR, one entry per CDR3 protein. Among approximately 690,000 distinct CDR3 sequences listed, about 14% were seen once. The material sequenced was blood. The receptors were gathered from a woman between 45 and 65 years old with Graves' ophthalmopathy.

This clonotype occurred many times. A junction boundary mismatches the germline segment, possibly from a read error. The V call is TRBV28, the J call TRBJ2-7, with a possible D match to TRBD2 (7 bases). CDR1 MDHEN and CDR2 SYDVKM come from the germline V gene. This CDR3 contains 15 residues. The CDR3 region is CASHGGGQDSSEQYF. Here the CDR3 DNA reads TGTGCCAGCCATGGGGGGGGCCAAGATTCCTCCGAGCAGTACTTC.

In this sample, this clonotype turned up many times. Written as DNA, the CDR3 is TGTGCCTGGAGGGGCTTCCCCCTCACGGGGGCTACCACCGGGGAGCTGTTTTTT. This encodes CAWRGFPLTGATTGELFF. This chain uses TRBV30 with TRBJ2-2; D possibly uses TRBD1 or TRBD2 (6 bases each). V gave up 3 bases and J gave up 4 bases, with 24 bases separating them. CDR1 GTSNPN and CDR2 SVGIG come from the germline V gene (reference sequence). The CDR3 extends over 18 amino acids.

This clonotype has ten or more counts. V gene TRBV12-3 or TRBV12-4 combines with J gene TRBJ2-1; tentative D call: TRBD2 (5 bases). The CDR3 has 15 amino acids. V was cut by 3 bases and J by 0 bases, with 9 bases left in between. The CDR3 DNA reads TGTGCCAGCAGTTTCGGGGTGAGCTCCTACAATGAGCAGTTCTTC. Translation gives CASSFGVSSYNEQFF.

This clonotype was seen more than once but under ten times. The chain employs TRBV20-1 and TRBJ1-6; no clear D. With 5 bases removed from V and 8 bases from J, the gap between germline ends came to 7 bases. Looked up from germline, CDR1 is DFQATT and CDR2 is SNEGSKA (reference sequence). The CDR3 extends over 11 amino acids. The CDR3 sequence: CSASRDSPLHF. For the CDR3, the DNA is TGCAGTGCTTCCCGGGATTCACCCCTCCACTTT.

Of note for this clonotype: Without the conserved terminal phenylalanine or tryptophan, this CDR3 likely stems from a read error. The V gene is TRBV30, the J gene TRBJ2-4; 16 bases map to TRBD2. The germline CDR1 and CDR2 sequences are GTSNPN and SVGIG (reference sequence). The V and J ends lost 7 bases and 6 bases, in that order; junction bases with no gene match: 6. CDR3 length: 15 residues. The CDR3 loop reads CASGLAGGIRNIQYL. CDR3 coding DNA: TGTGCCTCGGGACTAGCGGGAGGGATAAGAAACATTCAGTACCTC.

J is TRBJ2-7 and V is TRBV27; 8 nucleotides match TRBD2. The CDR3 covers 14 residues. V shed 5 bases and J 1 base; nucleotides not matched to a gene: 4. The germline CDR1 and CDR2 sequences are MNHEY and SMNVEV (reference sequence). CDR3 region: CASSNRLASYEQYF. Written as DNA, the CDR3 is TGTGCCAGCAGTAACCGACTAGCGTCCTACGAGCAGTACTTC.

This clonotype was observed many times. The V and J genes are TRBV24-1 and TRBJ2-2; D gene ambiguous. Trimming left V 1 base short and J 5 bases short, with 13 bases between. The CDR3 loop spans 16 amino acids. Germline loops: CDR1 KGHDR, CDR2 SFDVKD. CDR3 sequence (DNA): TGTGCCACCAGTGATTTTGGTAGGACGACAACCGGGGAGCTGTTTTTT. Translation gives CATSDFGRTTTGELFF.

This clonotype qualifies as medium-sized. This chain links TRBV6-2 or TRBV6-3 with TRBJ2-2, with D maybe TRBD2 (6 bases). Germline assignment: CDR1 MNHEY and CDR2 SVGEGT. V was pared by 2 bases and J by 3 bases, with 10 bases between. There are 15 residues in the CDR3. The CDR3 nucleotides are TGTGCCAGCAGTTACCCCGGGAGCGACACCGGGGAGCTGTTTTTT. Its protein is CASSYPGSDTGELFF.

This clonotype has ten or more counts. The CDR3 DNA follows: TGTGCCAGCTCGTTGGGGCAGCCCGGAAACACCATATATTTT. It is translated as CASSLGQPGNTIYF. The gene calls are TRBV18 and TRBJ1-3; D is perhaps TRBD1 (5 bases). The CDR3 runs 14 residues. V was pared by 6 bases and J by 4 bases, with 13 bases between. Germline V gene sequence: CDR1 KGHSH, CDR2 LQKENI.

The chain links TRBV6-2 or TRBV6-3 to TRBJ2-7; 9 bases are shared with TRBD2. CDR1 and CDR2 (germline): MNHEY, SVGEGT. CDR3 length equals 15 residues. V gave up 2 bases and J gave up 2 bases; unmatched junction bases: 4. The CDR3 bases are TGTGCCAGCAGTTACATAGCGGGAGCAGCCTACGAGCAGTACTTC. Translation gives CASSYIAGAAYEQYF.